Following are 21 T cell receptor beta chains from one sample sequenced in a study of shared clonotypes between healthy human individuals. Produced via immunoSEQ multiplex PCR; TCRdb's table is partial and in-frame only. This sample has about 960,000 clones; approximately 76% occur once, and the top ten carry around 1.4%. Sequencing was carried out using memory CD4+ T cells sorted from blood. As for subset: CD45RA-negative fraction. Receptor source: a man aged 18 to 35 in good health.

The sample holds many counts of this clone. The chain links TRBV19 to TRBJ1-2; no definite D call. Trimming took off 5 bases at V and 1 base at J, with 20 bases between the two ends. The CDR3 length is 17 residues. CDR1 LNHDA and CDR2 SQIVND come from the germline V gene (reference sequence). The CDR3: CASSPQVVRTDNYGYTF. The CDR3 coding sequence is TGTGCCAGTAGTCCCCAGGTCGTGAGGACTGATAACTATGGCTACACCTTC. Filled out from reference TRBV19 and TRBJ1-2, the complete variable domain reads DGGITQSPKYLFRKEGQNVTLSCEQNLNHDAMYWYRQDPGQGLRLIYYSQIVNDFQKGDIAEGYSVSREKKESFPLTVTSAQKNPTAFYLCASSPQVVRTDNYGYTFGSGTRLTVV.

This chain links TRBV9 with TRBJ1-2, with 11 bases lining up with TRBD1. Germline CDR1 and CDR2: SGDLS and YYNGEE. The ends lost 4 bases at V and 6 bases at J; junction bases unmatched: 8. The CDR3 is 15 residues long. The CDR3 DNA reads as TGTGCCAGCAGCCCCACGGGGACAGGGGGTGATGGCTACACCTTC. Its translation is CASSPTGTGGDGYTF.

The chain is built from TRBV30 and TRBJ2-3; no reliable D call. The CDR3 consists of 15 residues. V was cut by 5 bases and J by 2 bases, with 17 bases left in between. Germline CDR1 reads GTSNPN; CDR2 reads SVGIG (reference sequence). The CDR3 protein is CAWESPYGFTDTQYF. The CDR3 DNA is TGTGCCTGGGAGAGCCCATATGGCTTCACAGATACGCAGTATTTT.

This clone was picked up a small number of times. The chain combines TRBV7-3 with TRBJ1-1, with 8 bases lining up with TRBD1. Per the germline V gene, CDR1 is SGHTA and CDR2 is FQGTGA. This CDR3 has 12 amino acids. V was clipped by 6 bases and J by 8 bases; unmatched bases: 5. CDR3 amino acids: CASSFDRGEAFF. CDR3 nucleotides: TGTGCCAGCAGTTTCGACAGGGGAGAAGCTTTCTTT.

The rearrangement uses TRBV15 and TRBJ1-4; 7 positions match TRBD1. Germline V gene sequence: CDR1 LNHNV, CDR2 YYDKDF (reference sequence). The CDR3 has 14 amino acids. The V gene end was trimmed by 3 bases and the J gene end by 4 bases; junction bases not matched to a gene: 2. The CDR3 DNA follows: TGTGCCACCAGCAGGGGACAGAATAATGAAAAACTGTTTTTT. Translated: CATSRGQNNEKLFF.

This clone was counted once. The same CDR3 arises from other DNA sequences in this sample as well. This CDR3 is CASSLLAVNQPQHF. CDR3 sequence (DNA): TGTGCCAGCAGTCTATTAGCAGTCAATCAGCCCCAGCATTTT. This chain uses TRBV28 with TRBJ1-5; D uncertain. CDR1 is MDHEN, CDR2 SYDVKM, per germline. The germline V and J ends were trimmed by 5 bases and 3 bases, with 11 bases remaining between them. The CDR3 runs to 14 residues.

The V gene is TRBV7-8, the J gene TRBJ2-2; D is unresolved. CDR3 size: 14 residues. Looked up from germline, CDR1 is SGHVS and CDR2 is FQNEAQ. V was trimmed by 6 bases and J by 6 bases, leaving 14 bases between them. The CDR3 here is CASRFRAGPGELFF. In DNA form, the CDR3 reads TGTGCCAGCAGATTCCGGGCCGGACCCGGGGAGCTGTTTTTT.

The V gene is TRBV10-3, the J gene TRBJ2-4; 9 bases are a match to TRBD1. Germline-derived CDR1 and CDR2 are ENHRY and SYGVKD. The CDR3 has 13 residues. V trimming: 4 bases; J trimming: 7 bases; junction bases outside the gene matches: 2. CDR3 sequence (DNA): TGTGCCATCAGTGGAGGACAGGGGAACATTCAGTACTTC. It encodes CAISGGQGNIQYF.

The V gene is TRBV27, the J gene TRBJ1-5, with D hard to call. V lost 8 bases and J lost 4, with 9 bases in between. This CDR3 region has 12 residues. Germline lookup yields CDR1 MNHEY and CDR2 SMNVEV (reference sequence). In DNA, the CDR3 is TGTGCCAGCGGTGGTTGGAATCAGCCCCAGCATTTT. Amino acid sequence: CASGGWNQPQHF.

Concerning this clone: This sequence may be a read error, since a much larger clone differs from it by one base. This rearrangement joins TRBV10-3 to TRBJ2-3; no firm D call. Per the germline V gene, CDR1 is ENHRY and CDR2 is SYGVKD. CDR3 length: 11 residues. Trimming removed 6 bases from V and 2 bases from J, with 3 bases in between. DNA for the CDR3: TGTGCCATCAGGACCACAGATACGCAGTATTTT. The encoded protein is CAIRTTDTQYF.

This clone has only a few counts. This chain's CDR3 is CAWTSGGAQETQYF. DNA for the CDR3: TGTGCCTGGACTAGCGGGGGGGCCCAAGAGACCCAGTACTTC. The genes are TRBV30 and TRBJ2-5; TRBD2 matches 12 bases. The CDR3 has 14 residues. CDR1 is GTSNPN and CDR2 is SVGIG in the germline V gene (reference sequence). The V and J ends lost 4 bases and 1 base, in that order; junction bases with no gene match: 1. The variable domain in full, completed from reference TRBV30 and TRBJ2-5, reads SQTIHQWPATLVQPVGSPLSLECTVEGTSNPNLYWYRQAAGRGLQLLFYSVGIGQISSEVPQNLSASRPQDRQFILSSKKLLLSDSGFYLCAWTSGGAQETQYFGPGTRLLVL.

This clone appeared many times. The chain couples TRBV5-6 to TRBJ2-7; TRBD1 matches 8 bases. Germline V CDR1 and CDR2: SGHDT, YYEEEE. This CDR3 region has 14 residues. V was pared by 4 bases and J by 2 bases, with 5 bases of the junction left unmatched. DNA of the CDR3: TGTGCCAGCAGCCGGGACAGGTCAGCCTACGAGCAGTACTTC. Translation: CASSRDRSAYEQYF.

Remarks on this clone: The same CDR3 arises from other DNA sequences in this sample as well. The chain carries TRBV5-4 and TRBJ2-3; possibly TRBD2 for D (6 bases). The CDR3 loop spans 13 amino acids. V gave up 1 base and J gave up 3 bases, with 6 bases separating them. The germline CDR1 and CDR2 sequences are SGHNT and YYREEE (reference sequence). The CDR3 sequence: CASSLRETDTQYF. The DNA of the CDR3 is TGTGCCAGCAGCTTGCGGGAGACAGATACGCAGTATTTT.

The chain is built from TRBV5-1 and TRBJ1-1; tentatively, D is TRBD1 (5 bases). The germline V and J ends were trimmed by 4 bases and 0 bases, with 19 bases remaining between them. Germline CDR1 SGHRS, CDR2 YFSETQ. This CDR3 region has 17 residues. CDR3 nucleotide sequence: TGCGCCAGCAGCCCCCAGGGTGTTTGGGGCATGAACACTGAAGCTTTCTTT. This translates into CASSPQGVWGMNTEAFF. The whole variable domain, remainder taken from reference TRBV5-1 and TRBJ1-1, is KAGVTQTPRYLIKTRGQQVTLSCSPISGHRSVSWYQQTPGQGLQFLFEYFSETQRNKGNFPGRFSGRQFSNSRSEMNVSTLELGDSALYLCASSPQGVWGMNTEAFFGQGTRLTVV.

V gene TRBV29-1 combines with J gene TRBJ1-5, with D possibly matching TRBD1 (6 bases). There are 13 residues in the CDR3. Trimming took off 3 bases at V and 7 bases at J, with 13 bases between the two ends. Germline lookup yields CDR1 SQVTM and CDR2 ANQGSEA. The CDR3 loop is CSVEEGGGQPQHF. CDR3 DNA sequence: TGCAGCGTTGAGGAAGGAGGGGGGCAGCCCCAGCATTTT. Full variable domain (outside the CDR3, taken from reference TRBV29-1 and TRBJ1-5): SAVISQKPSRDICQRGTSLTIQCQVDSQVTMMFWYRQQPGQSLTLIATANQGSEATYESGFVIDKFPISRPNLTFSTLTVSNMSPEDSSIYLCSVEEGGGQPQHFGDGTRLSIL.

The chain carries TRBV7-2 and TRBJ1-2; no reliable D call. Per the germline V gene, CDR1 is SGHTA and CDR2 is FQGNSA. The CDR3 consists of 13 residues. V was shortened by 5 bases and J by 1 base, with 8 bases between the two germline ends. The CDR3 nucleotides are TGTGCCAGCAGCCCACACTTTAACTATGGCTACACCTTC. This translates into CASSPHFNYGYTF.

The V call is TRBV6-1, the J call TRBJ1-3, with no clear D. V lost 5 bases to trimming and J lost 4 bases, with 12 bases between them. The CDR3 length is 14 residues. Looked up from germline, CDR1 is MNHNS and CDR2 is SASEGT. The CDR3 DNA sequence: TGTGCCAGCAGTACGAGGAAATCCGGAAACACCATATATTTT. It yields the protein CASSTRKSGNTIYF.

Worth noting for this clone: Other DNA sequences of this sample code for an identical CDR3. The chain combines TRBV5-1 with TRBJ1-6, with D perhaps matching TRBD1 (6 bases). Germline-derived CDR1 and CDR2 are SGHRS and YFSETQ. Trimming cost V 5 bases and J 9 bases, with 15 bases left between them. The CDR3 length is 14 residues. CDR3 sequence reads: CASSLRQDGSPLHF. CDR3 sequence (DNA): TGCGCCAGCAGTCTTCGACAGGATGGTTCACCCCTCCACTTT.

The chain uses TRBV27 and TRBJ1-1, with D possibly being TRBD1 (6 bases). Germline lookup yields CDR1 MNHEY and CDR2 SMNVEV (reference sequence). The CDR3 covers 15 residues. The V end was cut by 2 bases, the J end by 1 base, with 11 bases between. The CDR3 here is CASSLTIQGNTEAFF. The CDR3 nucleotides are TGTGCCAGCAGTTTAACTATACAGGGGAACACTGAAGCTTTCTTT.

This chain links TRBV5-8 with TRBJ2-1; 7 bases are a match to TRBD1. Trimming at V came to 4 bases and at J to 7 bases, leaving 14 bases not matched to a gene. Per the germline V gene, CDR1 is SGHTS and CDR2 is YDEGEE. The length of the CDR3 is 16 residues. CDR3 coding DNA: TGTGCCAGCAGCAAACCGACAGGGAAATTGGGGAATGAGCAGTTCTTC. This sequence encodes CASSKPTGKLGNEQFF.

This clone was seen a handful of times. The chain links TRBV2 to TRBJ2-5; TRBD1 matches at 7 bases. V lost 11 bases and J lost 5; bases outside the gene matches: 11. Germline values: CDR1 SNHLY, CDR2 FYNNEI. The CDR3 consists of 13 residues. CDR3 amino acids: CAAKTGLEETQYF. Here the CDR3 DNA reads TGTGCCGCAAAGACAGGGCTCGAGGAGACCCAGTACTTC.